This T cell receptor (beta chain) was obtained from a study of blood T cells in healthy people across ages (dated by TCRdb to between 2015 and 2017). Regarding the study in general: In model experiments, template switching captured about one uniquely barcoded TCR beta cDNA molecule for every two T cells. To avoid experimental bias, donors of different ages were spread randomly across the sequencing lanes. Age-related changes in TCR beta repertoire diversity were measured in the study by deep sequencing normalized with unique cDNA molecular identifiers. The donors were split into four age groups: young (average about 15 years), middle-aged (39), aged (about 56) and long-lived (under 85). Using the same blood draw, the study looked at two additional independent replicas of 1 million unique cDNA reads for two donors, one aged 18 to 29 and the other aged 80 or older.

The study at large found these results: Observed TCR beta diversity correlated strongly with the percentage of naive T cells measured by flow cytometry. As age increased, observed TCR beta diversity per million T cells dropped in a roughly linear way, and a significant reduction was already evident by age 40. Because the CMV infection status of the donors was unknown, age-related changes in expanded clonotypes may potentially have been confounded. The long-lived group showed more naive CD4+ T cells, fewer expanded clones and increased TCR diversity than the aged group, suggesting age selection. Because profiling used bulk unsorted PBMCs, naive and antigen-experienced compartments could not be compared conclusively. Estimates of total diversity based on one million sequenced T cells were regarded as lower bounds and as underestimates.

There are a few counts of this clonotype. The antigen it recognizes is unknown. Within one base of it there is no much larger clone, and no base qualities were kept. Library construction relied on 5' RACE. Instrument used: Illumina HiSeq 2500. A second about 7 to 12 cycle PCR used a sample-barcoded 5' primer and a J-beta primer mix. A template-switch 5' adaptor carrying 12 random nucleotides introduced a unique molecular identifier onto each TCR beta cDNA molecule. Each sample yielded at least 2.5 million CDR3-containing paired-end reads. First-strand cDNA synthesis was performed from all RNA using the Mint cDNA synthesis kit, with priming by a TRBC-specific oligonucleotide. Following uracil-DNA glycosylase treatment, all cDNA underwent a first 18-cycle PCR with the universal primers M1SS and BC2_uni_R. For the original study's pipeline: Normalization of each sample was performed by random selection of 1 million high-quality reads, each carrying a distinct molecular identifier. Reads with shared molecular identifiers were discarded instead of being binned into consensus sequences. MiTCR, with a Q25 quality threshold and the strictest error-elimination algorithm, was used for CDR3 identification, clonotype clustering and error correction. A nonparametric unseen species model with Euler transformation was used to estimate lower-bound total TCR beta diversity. TCRdb itself trimmed the public reads at Q25 with fastp, ran MiXCR and retained productive beta chains. Rows are combined by CDR3 protein, so each entry shows the most common genes and DNA. The V and J calls come from TCRdb's annotation, not from the publication. Present in this sample are about 760,000 distinct CDR3 sequences, 56% of which were seen just once. The leading ten clones occupy roughly 25% of the sample.

The germline V gene provides CDR1 MGHDK and CDR2 SYGVNS. From the cysteine through the phenylalanine, the CDR3 covers 14 amino acids. The kept DNA is CDR3 alone, 42 bases in frame from the first base. Donors were under 40 systemically healthy Caucasian individuals from Russia aged 6 to 90 years. Around 10 milliliters of peripheral blood were collected from each donor into EDTA-treated Vacutainer tubes. Ficoll-Paque density-gradient centrifugation was used to isolate PBMCs, with at least 7 million obtained per sample. Total RNA was extracted from PBMCs with Trizol reagent, with at least 5 micrograms obtained per sample. The percentages of naive CD45RAhigh/CD27high T cells were determined by flow cytometry on a PBMC aliquot from every donor.

Here the chain combines TRBV25-1 and TRBJ2-4; too little of a D gene remains to name it. TRBJ2-7 explains the end of the DNA better; the J call may be wrong. This receptor was obtained from a man aged 40-50 years in good health. Sequencing input: blood. The CDR3 loop reads CASPVQRSNYEQYF. The bases read TGTGCCAGCCCCGTTCAACGTAGTAATTACGAGCAGTACTTC.